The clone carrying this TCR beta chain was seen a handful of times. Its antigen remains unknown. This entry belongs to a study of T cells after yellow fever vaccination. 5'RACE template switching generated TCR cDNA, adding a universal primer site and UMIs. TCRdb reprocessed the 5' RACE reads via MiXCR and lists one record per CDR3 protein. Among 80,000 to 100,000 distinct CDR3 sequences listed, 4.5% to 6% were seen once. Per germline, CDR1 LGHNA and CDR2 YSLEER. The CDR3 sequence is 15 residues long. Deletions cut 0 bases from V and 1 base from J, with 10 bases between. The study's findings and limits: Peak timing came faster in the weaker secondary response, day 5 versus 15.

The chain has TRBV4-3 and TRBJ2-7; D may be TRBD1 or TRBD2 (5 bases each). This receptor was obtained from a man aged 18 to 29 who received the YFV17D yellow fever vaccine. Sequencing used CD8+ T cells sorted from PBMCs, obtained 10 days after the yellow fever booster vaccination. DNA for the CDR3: TGCGCCAGCAGCCAAGATAGAGGGGATTCCTACGAGCAGTACGTC. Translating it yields CASSQDRGDSYEQYV.